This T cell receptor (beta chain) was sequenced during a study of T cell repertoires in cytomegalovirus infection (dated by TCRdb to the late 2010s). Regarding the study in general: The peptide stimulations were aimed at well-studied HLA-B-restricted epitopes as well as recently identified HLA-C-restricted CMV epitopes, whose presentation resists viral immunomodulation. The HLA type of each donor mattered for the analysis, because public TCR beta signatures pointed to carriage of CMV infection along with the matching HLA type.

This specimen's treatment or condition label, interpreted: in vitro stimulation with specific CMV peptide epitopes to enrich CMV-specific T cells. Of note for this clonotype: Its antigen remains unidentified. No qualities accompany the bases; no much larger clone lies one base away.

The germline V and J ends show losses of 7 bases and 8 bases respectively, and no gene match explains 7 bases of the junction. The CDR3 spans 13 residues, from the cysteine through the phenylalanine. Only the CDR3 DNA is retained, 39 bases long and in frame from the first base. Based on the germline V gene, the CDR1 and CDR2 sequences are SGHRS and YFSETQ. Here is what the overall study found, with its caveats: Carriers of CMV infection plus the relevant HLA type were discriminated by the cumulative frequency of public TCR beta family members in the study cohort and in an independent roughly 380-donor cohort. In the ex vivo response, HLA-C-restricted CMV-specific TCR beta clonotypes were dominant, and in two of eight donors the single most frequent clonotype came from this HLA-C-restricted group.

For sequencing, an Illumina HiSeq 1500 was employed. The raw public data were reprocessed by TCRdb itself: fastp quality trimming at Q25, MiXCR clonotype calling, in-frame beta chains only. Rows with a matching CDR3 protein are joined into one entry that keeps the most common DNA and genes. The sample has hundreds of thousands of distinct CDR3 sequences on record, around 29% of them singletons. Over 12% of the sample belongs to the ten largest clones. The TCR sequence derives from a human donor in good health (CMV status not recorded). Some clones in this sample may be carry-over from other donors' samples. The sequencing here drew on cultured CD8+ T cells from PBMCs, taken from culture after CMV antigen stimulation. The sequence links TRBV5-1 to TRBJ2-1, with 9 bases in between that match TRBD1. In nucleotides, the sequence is TGCGCCAGCGGGGACAGGGTGTTGGATGAGCAGTTCTTC. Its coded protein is CASGDRVLDEQFF.